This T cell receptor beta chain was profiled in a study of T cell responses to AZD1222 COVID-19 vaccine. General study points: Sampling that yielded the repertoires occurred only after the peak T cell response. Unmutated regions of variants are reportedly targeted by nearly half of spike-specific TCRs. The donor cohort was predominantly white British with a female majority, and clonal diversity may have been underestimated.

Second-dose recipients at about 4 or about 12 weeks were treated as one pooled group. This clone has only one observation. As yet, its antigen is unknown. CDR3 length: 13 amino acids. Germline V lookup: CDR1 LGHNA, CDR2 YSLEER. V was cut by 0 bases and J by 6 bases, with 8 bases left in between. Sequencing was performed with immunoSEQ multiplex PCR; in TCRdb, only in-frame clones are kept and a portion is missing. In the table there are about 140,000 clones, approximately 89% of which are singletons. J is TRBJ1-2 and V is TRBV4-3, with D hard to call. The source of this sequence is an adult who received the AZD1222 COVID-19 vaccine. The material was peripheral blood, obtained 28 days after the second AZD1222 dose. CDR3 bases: TGCGCCAGCAGCCAAGACCTCAGTAATGGCTACACCTTC. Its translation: CASSQDLSNGYTF.